These 29 T cell receptor beta chains originate from one sample sequenced in a study of blood T cell repertoires in COVID-19. TCRdb's copy holds only in-frame clones and misses some; the assay was immunoSEQ multiplex PCR. The sample contains about 250,000 clones, around 90% of which appear only once. The sequencing sample was made of PBMCs or T cells enriched from blood (not recorded which). The receptors derive from a woman under 30 who had recovered from COVID-19.

The V gene is TRBV3-1 (or the pseudogene TRBV3-2), the J gene TRBJ2-4; D perhaps matches TRBD2 (5 bases). V lost 3 bases to trimming and J lost 0 bases, with 9 bases between them. The CDR3 covers 15 residues. Germline-derived CDR1 and CDR2 are LGHDT and YNNKEL (reference sequence). The CDR3 loop reads CASSQERLAKNIQYF. CDR3 nucleotides: TGTGCCAGCAGCCAGGAGCGGTTAGCCAAAAACATTCAGTACTTC.

CDR3 in amino acids: CASRLTSGDTGELFF. The CDR3, as DNA: TGTGCCAGCAGATTGACTAGCGGGGATACCGGGGAGCTGTTTTTT. This chain connects TRBV2 to TRBJ2-2; 11 bases agree with TRBD2. Germline V lookup: CDR1 SNHLY, CDR2 FYNNEI. This CDR3 has 15 residues. V shed 6 bases, J shed 5 bases, and the junction held 5 bases outside the gene matches.

The genes are TRBV2 and TRBJ1-3; a weak D match, TRBD1 (6 bases). Germline V gene data show CDR1 as SNHLY and CDR2 as FYNNEI. The CDR3 runs 16 residues. V was cut by 10 bases and J by 0 bases, with 19 bases left in between. CDR3 amino acids: CATSWGGPNSGNTIYF. CDR3 DNA: TGTGCCACCTCTTGGGGGGGGCCGAACTCTGGAAACACCATATATTTT.

V usage is TRBV7-9 and J usage is TRBJ2-1; 10 nucleotides align to TRBD2. The CDR3 has 16 residues. CDR1 is SEHNR and CDR2 is FQNEAQ in the germline V gene (reference sequence). Trimming removed 2 bases from V and 5 bases from J; junction bases left unmatched: 6. CDR3 DNA: TGTGCCAGCAGCTTATCGACTAGCGGGCCCCACAATGAGCAGTTCTTC. Translated: CASSLSTSGPHNEQFF.

The CDR3 protein is CASSESPTNYGYTF. In DNA form, the CDR3 reads TGTGCCAGCAGCGAAAGCCCTACTAACTATGGCTACACCTTC. The chain employs TRBV11-3 and TRBJ1-2; unclear D gene. The length of the CDR3 is 14 residues. Looked up from germline, CDR1 is SGHNT and CDR2 is YENEEA. The germline V and J ends were trimmed by 5 bases and 0 bases, with 10 bases remaining between them.

The chain links TRBV9 to TRBJ2-1, with 7 bases identical to TRBD2. The J segment lost 0 bases and the V segment lost 3 bases, leaving 3 bases of the junction unmatched. Germline loops: CDR1 SGDLS, CDR2 YYNGEE. CDR3 length equals 15 residues. The CDR3, as DNA: TGTGCCAGCAGCGCGAGACTAGCCTCCTACAATGAGCAGTTCTTC. Protein product: CASSARLASYNEQFF.

V and J are TRBV15 and TRBJ2-7; 9 nucleotides align to TRBD1. In germline, CDR1 is LNHNV, CDR2 YYDKDF (reference sequence). This CDR3 region has 16 residues. Trimming took 1 base from V and 4 from J; bases not matched to a gene: 8. The CDR3 protein is CATSRGLDRGAYEQYF. The CDR3 DNA is TGTGCCACCAGCAGAGGATTGGACAGGGGAGCGTACGAGCAGTACTTC.

The rearrangement joins TRBV5-6 to TRBJ1-2, with D tentatively TRBD1 (6 bases). The germline CDR1 and CDR2 sequences are SGHDT and YYEEEE. V dropped 4 bases and J dropped 6 bases, with 16 bases sitting between them. CDR3 length: 14 residues. CDR3 sequence (DNA): TGTGCCAGCAGCCAAGGCGGGGGCTCTGATGGCTACACCTTC. It yields the protein CASSQGGGSDGYTF.

As DNA, the CDR3 is TGCGCCAGCAGCCAAGAAACAGGTTATACGCAGTATTTT. It yields the protein CASSQETGYTQYF. The chain carries TRBV4-1 and TRBJ2-3, with D maybe TRBD1 (5 bases). CDR3 length: 13 amino acids. V lost 0 bases and J 7 bases, leaving 8 bases between the germline ends. Germline lookup yields CDR1 MGHRA and CDR2 YSYEKL.

V usage is TRBV19 and J usage is TRBJ1-1; 10 bases agree with TRBD1. Trimming at V came to 5 bases and at J to 1 base, leaving 7 bases not matched to a gene. This CDR3 comprises 16 residues. CDR1 and CDR2 (germline): LNHDA, SQIVND (reference sequence). CDR3 protein: CASSVGQGRGNTEAFF. The CDR3 DNA reads as TGTGCCAGTAGTGTGGGACAGGGGAGGGGGAACACTGAAGCTTTCTTT.

The chain joins TRBV6-5 to TRBJ1-6; D gene ambiguous. The V and J ends lost 7 bases and 7 bases respectively, with 8 bases between them. The CDR3 covers 12 residues. Germline CDR1 is MNHEY and CDR2 is SVGAGI. CDR3 sequence: CASKEGNSPLHF. The CDR3 DNA sequence: TGTGCCAGCAAAGAGGGAAATTCACCCCTCCACTTT.

The V gene is TRBV29-1, the J gene TRBJ1-4, with TRBD1 matching over 7 bases. The CDR3 covers 14 residues. Germline values: CDR1 SQVTM, CDR2 ANQGSEA. With 7 bases clipped from V and 7 bases from J, the junction kept 12 bases outside the gene matches. This CDR3 is CSAGPSTGAEKLFF. DNA for the CDR3: TGCAGCGCTGGGCCTAGTACAGGGGCTGAAAAACTGTTTTTT.

CDR3 protein: CASSLEAGNMNTEAFF. DNA of the CDR3: TGTGCCAGCAGCTTGGAGGCAGGTAACATGAACACTGAAGCTTTCTTT. This chain joins TRBV5-4 and TRBJ1-1, with D uncertain. This CDR3 has 16 residues. Germline V gene sequence: CDR1 SGHNT, CDR2 YYREEE (reference sequence). V was clipped by 0 bases and J by 0 bases, with 12 bases between them.

This sequence joins TRBV18 and TRBJ1-5, with TRBD1 matching over 8 bases. CDR3 length: 15 amino acids. CDR1 is KGHSH and CDR2 is LQKENI in the germline V gene. The junction had 10 bases not matched to a gene; V was cut back by 5 bases and J by 7 bases. DNA of the CDR3: TGTGCCAGCTCATCCCGGACAGGGTTGGACCAGCCCCAGCATTTT. Translating gives CASSSRTGLDQPQHF.

This chain joins TRBV19 and TRBJ1-2, with D hard to call. This CDR3 has 13 residues. Trimming left V 3 bases short and J 3 bases short, with 8 bases between. From germline, CDR1 is LNHDA and CDR2 SQIVND (reference sequence). The CDR3, as DNA: TGTGCCAGTAGTATTCTTCGAGACTATGGCTACACCTTC. Translated, it gives CASSILRDYGYTF.

The chain uses TRBV12-3 or TRBV12-4 and TRBJ1-4, with unresolved D. The CDR3 length is 11 residues. The V gene lost 7 bases and the J gene lost 8 bases, with 8 bases spanning the gap. The CDR3 is CASTIGEKLFF. CDR3 nucleotides: TGTGCCAGCACCATCGGGGAAAAACTGTTTTTT.

This clone was seen only a few times. This rearrangement joins TRBV7-9 to TRBJ2-2; no definite D call. Germline V lookup: CDR1 SEHNR, CDR2 FQNEAQ (reference sequence). The ends were cut back, 6 bases at V and 7 bases at J, with 12 bases in the middle. There are 13 residues in the CDR3. The CDR3 DNA reads TGTGCCAGCAGAGGCCCCTCGGGCGGGGAGCTGTTTTTT. It yields the protein CASRGPSGGELFF.

J is TRBJ1-5 and V is TRBV12-3 or TRBV12-4; the D is unclear. CDR3 length equals 13 residues. The V and J ends lost 4 bases and 5 bases respectively, with 9 bases between them. The CDR3 bases are TGTGCCAGCAGTTCCAAGACATATCAGCCCCAGCATTTT. It translates to CASSSKTYQPQHF.

The chain employs TRBV4-1 and TRBJ2-3; 7 positions match TRBD1. This CDR3 has 19 amino acids. Germline V gives CDR1 MGHRA, CDR2 YSYEKL. Trimming cost V 1 base and J 3 bases; bases outside gene matches: 16. The CDR3 here is CASSQVSGMTGYYTDTQYF. The CDR3 bases are TGCGCCAGCAGCCAAGTCTCCGGAATGACAGGGTATTATACAGATACGCAGTATTTT.

The rearrangement joins TRBV7-3 to TRBJ2-1; TRBD2 aligns across 10 bases. Germline V gene data show CDR1 as SGHTA and CDR2 as FQGTGA. Losses at the gene ends were 5 bases for V and 6 bases for J; bases not matched to a gene: 4. The CDR3 extends over 14 amino acids. The CDR3 bases are TGTGCCAGCAGCCAGCGGGGGGGCTTCAATGAGCAGTTCTTC. Translation gives CASSQRGGFNEQFF. The complete variable domain, with remaining parts taken from reference TRBV7-3 and TRBJ2-1, reads GAGVSQTPSNKVTEKGKYVELRCDPISGHTALYWYRQSLGQGPEFLIYFQGTGAADDSGLPNDRFFAVRPEGSVSTLKIQRTERGDSAVYLCASSQRGGFNEQFFGPGTRLTVL.

The chain is built from TRBV19 and TRBJ1-3, with TRBD1 as a possible D gene (5 bases). CDR1 is LNHDA, CDR2 SQIVND, per germline (reference sequence). This CDR3 contains 14 residues. With 1 base removed from V and 5 bases from J, the gap between germline ends came to 9 bases. The CDR3 here is CASSIGGSRNTIYF. Here the CDR3 DNA reads TGTGCCAGTAGTATAGGGGGCTCGCGAAACACCATATATTTT.

The rearrangement joins TRBV11-3 to TRBJ2-1, with D possibly matching TRBD1 (6 bases). Trimming shortened V by 2 bases and J by 6 bases, and 17 bases separated the two germline ends. The CDR3 sequence is 16 residues long. Germline CDR1 is SGHNT and CDR2 is YENEEA. The DNA of the CDR3 is TGTGCCAGCAGCTTATTCCTCACGAGGGGGACCAATGAGCAGTTCTTC. Protein product: CASSLFLTRGTNEQFF. The variable domain in full, with the rest retrieved from reference TRBV11-3 and TRBJ2-1, is EAGVVQSPRYKIIEKKQPVAFWCNPISGHNTLYWYLQNLGQGPELLIRYENEEAVDDSQLPKDRFSAERLKGVDSTLKIQPAELGDSAVYLCASSLFLTRGTNEQFFGPGTRLTVL.

CDR3 coding DNA: TGTGCCAGCAGCCAAGAAAACAGGGCTCATGGCTACACCTTC. Translating gives CASSQENRAHGYTF. The genes are TRBV3-1 (or the pseudogene TRBV3-2) and TRBJ1-2; possible D gene TRBD1, 6 bases. In germline, CDR1 is LGHDT, CDR2 YNNKEL (reference sequence). V dropped 0 bases and J dropped 6 bases, with 11 bases sitting between them. This CDR3 region has 14 residues.

The rearrangement joins TRBV21-1 to TRBJ1-4. TRBV21-1 is tagged as a pseudogene. This CDR3 contains 14 residues. In DNA form, the CDR3 reads TGTGCCAGCAGCAAAGGTCGGAGGGGTGAAAAACTGTTTTTT. This codes for CASSKGRRGEKLFF.

The gene calls are TRBV19 and TRBJ1-1; D remains ambiguous. Trimming cost V 5 bases and J 7 bases, with 14 bases left between them. The CDR3 totals 13 residues. The V gene's germline CDR1 is LNHDA and CDR2 SQIVND (reference sequence). CDR3 in DNA: TGTGCCAGTAGTCTGGGTCCCGGGTTTGAAGCTTTCTTT. The encoded protein is CASSLGPGFEAFF.

The J gene is TRBJ1-1, the V gene TRBV29-1; tentative D call: TRBD1 (6 bases). Germline V gene lookup returns CDR1 SQVTM and CDR2 ANQGSEA. With 4 bases removed from V and 7 bases from J, the gap between germline ends came to 10 bases. The CDR3 spans 11 residues. The CDR3: CSVGDTVEAFF. The CDR3 DNA reads as TGCAGCGTTGGGGACACAGTTGAAGCTTTCTTT.

CDR3 region: CASSLGPGNTEAFF. As DNA, the CDR3 is TGTGCCAGCAGCCTGGGGCCGGGGAACACTGAAGCTTTCTTT. The chain combines TRBV7-3 with TRBJ1-1, with D possibly matching TRBD1 (5 bases). Germline V gives CDR1 SGHTA, CDR2 FQGTGA. The CDR3 contains 14 residues. Trimming took 5 bases from V and 1 from J, leaving 11 bases between them.

V and J are TRBV19 and TRBJ1-6; D is perhaps TRBD1 (6 bases). V lost 9 bases and J lost 6, with 9 bases in between. CDR3 size: 12 residues. Germline CDR1 LNHDA, CDR2 SQIVND (reference sequence). This CDR3 reads CASRQANSPLHF. CDR3 sequence (DNA): TGTGCCAGCCGACAGGCTAATTCACCCCTCCACTTT.

This chain uses TRBV23-1 with TRBJ1-2, with D unresolved. TRBV23-1 is flagged as an ORF with uncertain function. V was clipped by 2 bases and J by 5 bases, with 6 bases between them. The CDR3 has 12 residues. CDR3 loop: CASSQERYGYTF. The CDR3 nucleotides are TGCGCCAGCAGTCAAGAGCGTTATGGCTACACCTTC.